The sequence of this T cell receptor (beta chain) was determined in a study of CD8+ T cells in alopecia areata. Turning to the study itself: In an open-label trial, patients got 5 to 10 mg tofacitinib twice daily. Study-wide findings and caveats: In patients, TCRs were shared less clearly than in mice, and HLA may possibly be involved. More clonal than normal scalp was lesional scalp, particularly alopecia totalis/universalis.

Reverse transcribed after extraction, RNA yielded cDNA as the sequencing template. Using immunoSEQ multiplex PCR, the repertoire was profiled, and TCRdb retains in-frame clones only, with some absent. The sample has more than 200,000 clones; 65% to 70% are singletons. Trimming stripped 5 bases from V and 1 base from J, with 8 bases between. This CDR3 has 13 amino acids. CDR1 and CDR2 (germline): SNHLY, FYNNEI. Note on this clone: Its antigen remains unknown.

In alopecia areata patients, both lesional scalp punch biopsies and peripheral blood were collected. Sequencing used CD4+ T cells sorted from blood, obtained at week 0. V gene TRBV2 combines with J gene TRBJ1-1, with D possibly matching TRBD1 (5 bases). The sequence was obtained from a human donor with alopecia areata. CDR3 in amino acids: CASSFTGNTEAFF. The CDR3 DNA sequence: TGTGCCAGCAGTTTTACAGGGAACACTGAAGCTTTCTTT.